This T cell receptor beta chain was identified during a study of shared clonotypes between healthy human individuals. The table came from immunoSEQ multiplex PCR; TCRdb's copy has only in-frame clones and leaves some out. Here the sample spans 300,000 or so clones, approximately 74% being singletons. V was pared by 5 bases and J by 4 bases, with 7 bases of the junction left unmatched. The germline V gene has CDR1 SNHLY and CDR2 FYNNEI. This CDR3 has 14 amino acids. HIV-negative, healthy adults without recent acute infections or vaccinations were the donors. This rearrangement joins TRBV2 to TRBJ1-2; 7 bases agree with TRBD1. The source is a man aged 25 to 40 in good health. The specimen sequenced was memory CD4+ T cells sorted from blood. As to subset: CD45RA-negative fraction. The CDR3 nucleotides read TGTGCCAGCAGTTCTCAGGGGGTCTCCTATGGCTACACCTTC. It yields the protein CASSSQGVSYGYTF. Using reference TRBV2 and TRBJ1-2 for the parts outside the CDR3, the full variable domain is EPEVTQTPSHQVTQMGQEVILRCVPISNHLYFYWYRQILGQKVEFLVSFYNNEISEKSEIFDDQFSVERPDGSNFTLKIRSTKLEDSAMYFCASSSQGVSYGYTFGSGTRLTVV.